These T cell receptor beta chains were read from a single sample in a study of CD8+ T cells in alopecia areata. The assay was immunoSEQ multiplex PCR, and TCRdb's table has in-frame clones only and misses some. The table records about 110,000 clones, almost 60% of them present only once. The sequenced sample consisted of CD8+ T cells sorted from blood. Receptors were obtained from a human donor in good health. Each CDR3 is given with its conserved first and last residue. D genes are given only for firm matches. Clone size is not always given. Where it is, it says once, few, many or a class for expanded clones.

J gene	V gene	D gene	clone size	CDR3 DNA	CDR3 protein
TRBJ2-1	TRBV29-1	TRBD2	few	TGCAGCCACACGGGCCTAGCGGGGCGGCTAGACAATGAGCAGTTCTTC	CSHTGLAGRLDNEQFF
TRBJ2-3	TRBV7-2	-	-	TGTGCCAGCAGCTTTCCGAGTTGGGTCGGGCGCGGAGATACGCAGTATTTT	CASSFPSWVGRGDTQYF
TRBJ2-5	TRBV13	-	few	TGTGCCAGCAGCGCAGGAGAGACCCAGTACTTC	CASSAGETQYF
TRBJ2-7	TRBV23-1	-	-	TGCGCCGACACCGATAACCACCGACATACCCACGAGCAGTACTTC	CADTDNHRHTHEQYF
TRBJ1-2	TRBV27	TRBD1	-	TGTGCCAGCAGTTCACAGGGGGCTCACGGCTACACCTTC	CASSSQGAHGYTF
TRBJ1-5	TRBV9	-	-	TGTGCCAGCGGGGGGAGCAATCAGCCCCAGCATTTT	CASGGSNQPQHF
TRBJ2-3	TRBV13	-	few	TGTGCCAGCAGCCTCAGCACAGATACGCAGTATTTT	CASSLSTDTQYF
TRBJ1-1	TRBV13	TRBD1	-	TGTGCCAGCAGCGGAGCGGGACAGGGTACTGAAGCTTTCTTT	CASSGAGQGTEAFF
TRBJ2-3	TRBV13	-	-	TGTGCCAGCAGCTTCGGAGCAGATACGCAGTATTTT	CASSFGADTQYF
TRBJ2-3	TRBV2	-	-	TGTGCCAGCACTGCGGACACGTTCACAGATACGCAGTATTTT	CASTADTFTDTQYF
TRBJ2-2	TRBV2	TRBD2	-	TGTGCCAGCAGTGAAGCATGGGGTGTGACTAGCGGGGGGCCAGTTAACACCGGGGAGCTGTTTTTT	CASSEAWGVTSGGPVNTGELFF
TRBJ2-3	TRBV15	TRBD2	few	TGTGCCACCAGCACCCCAGCGGGGCAGAGCACAGATACGCAGTATTTT	CATSTPAGQSTDTQYF
TRBJ2-7	TRBV4-3	TRBD1	few	TGCGCCAGCAGCCAAGAGACAGGGTACTACGAGCAGTACTTC	CASSQETGYYEQYF
TRBJ2-7	TRBV7-2	-	few	TGTGCCAGCACTGCGGTGGGGGAAAACTACGAGCAGTACTTC	CASTAVGENYEQYF
TRBJ2-3	TRBV25-1	-	-	TGTGCCAGCAGTGAGTCCGGGGACAGCACAGATACGCAGTATTTT	CASSESGDSTDTQYF
TRBJ2-7	TRBV4-3	TRBD2	-	TGCGCCAGCAGCCAAGAACTAGCGGGGGAACGATCCTACGAGCAGTACTTC	CASSQELAGERSYEQYF